Given below is one T cell receptor (beta chain) in context. No antigen is known for it. This record comes from a study of T cell responses to AZD1222 COVID-19 vaccine. General study findings and limits: Unmutated regions of variants are reportedly targeted by nearly half of spike-specific TCRs. Of the AZD1222 recipients, only 5 to 7 were seropositive at baseline.

Produced via immunoSEQ multiplex PCR; TCRdb's table is partial and in-frame only. The table includes over 120,000 clones, 80% to 95% detected once. The CDR3 sequence is 15 residues long. V shed 5 bases, J shed 3 bases, and the junction held 7 bases outside the gene matches. The germline V gene encodes CDR1 SEHNR and CDR2 FQNEAQ (reference sequence). The clonotype originates from an adult who received the AZD1222 COVID-19 vaccine. J is TRBJ1-1 and V is TRBV7-9; 9 bases fit TRBD1. The sequences come from peripheral blood, collected 28 days after the second AZD1222 dose. The CDR3 region has the DNA TGTGCCAGCAGCAACCGGGACAGGGAGCACACTGAAGCTTTCTTT. Translation: CASSNRDREHTEAFF.